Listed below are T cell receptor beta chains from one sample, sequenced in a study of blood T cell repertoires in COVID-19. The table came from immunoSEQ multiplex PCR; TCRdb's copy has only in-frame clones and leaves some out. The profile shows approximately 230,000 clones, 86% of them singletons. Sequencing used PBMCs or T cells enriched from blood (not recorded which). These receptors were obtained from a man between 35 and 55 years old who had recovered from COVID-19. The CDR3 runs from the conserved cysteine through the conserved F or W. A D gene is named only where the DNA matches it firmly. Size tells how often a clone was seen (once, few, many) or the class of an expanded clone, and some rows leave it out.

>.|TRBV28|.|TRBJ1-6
CASSWGHYNSPLHF
TGTGCCAGCAGCTGGGGACATTATAATTCACCCCTCCACTTT
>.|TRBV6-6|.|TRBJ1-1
CASSYLLGGLEAFF
TGTGCCAGCAGTTACTTATTGGGCGGGCTTGAAGCTTTCTTT
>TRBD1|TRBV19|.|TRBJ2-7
CASRLDRGSYEQYF
TGTGCCAGTAGATTGGACAGGGGCTCCTACGAGCAGTACTTC
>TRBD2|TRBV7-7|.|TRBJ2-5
CASSFRLAGGQETQYF
TGTGCTAGCAGCTTTCGACTAGCGGGGGGTCAAGAGACCCAGTACTTC
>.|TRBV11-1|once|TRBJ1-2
CASSSQGSLHYGYTF
TGTGCCAGCAGCTCCCAGGGGAGTCTCCACTATGGCTACACCTTC
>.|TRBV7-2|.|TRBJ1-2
CASSLAGSGGYGYTF
TGTGCCAGCAGCTTAGCGGGCAGCGGTGGGTATGGCTACACCTTC
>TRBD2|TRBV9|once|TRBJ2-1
CASSKGLGENEQFF
TGTGCCAGCAGCAAGGGACTAGGGGAGAATGAGCAGTTCTTC
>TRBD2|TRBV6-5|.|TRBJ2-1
CASSYSGLAGGNEQFF
TGTGCCAGCAGTTACTCTGGACTAGCGGGAGGCAATGAGCAGTTCTTC
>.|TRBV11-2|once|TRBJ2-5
CASSYSGPGGGETQYF
TGTGCCAGCAGCTACAGCGGACCGGGGGGCGGAGAGACCCAGTACTTC
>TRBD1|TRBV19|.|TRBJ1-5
CASTGTGGRQPQHF
TGTGCCAGTACGGGGACAGGGGGAAGGCAGCCCCAGCATTTT
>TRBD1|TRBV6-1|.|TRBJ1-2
CASSETGGTGNYGYTF
TGTGCCAGCAGTGAGACAGGGGGGACGGGTAACTATGGCTACACCTTC
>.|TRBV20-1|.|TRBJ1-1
CSASPSGEETAFF
TGCAGTGCTAGTCCTTCGGGGGAAGAGACAGCTTTCTTT
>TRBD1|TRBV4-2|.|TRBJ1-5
CASSPGQVPDQPQHF
TGTGCCAGCAGCCCCGGACAGGTACCCGATCAGCCCCAGCATTTT
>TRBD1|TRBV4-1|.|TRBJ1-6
CASSPGTGTNSPLHF
TGCGCCAGCAGCCCCGGGACAGGGACGAATTCACCCCTCCACTTT
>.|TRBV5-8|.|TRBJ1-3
CASSWRQSSGNTIYF
TGTGCCAGCAGCTGGAGACAGAGCTCTGGAAACACCATATATTTT
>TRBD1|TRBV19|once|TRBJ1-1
CASTPWGTVMNTEAFF
TGTGCCAGTACCCCTTGGGGGACAGTTATGAACACTGAAGCTTTCTTT
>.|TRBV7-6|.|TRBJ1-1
CASSFSLNTEAFF
TGTGCCAGCAGCTTTAGCCTGAACACTGAAGCTTTCTTT
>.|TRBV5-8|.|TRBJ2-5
CASSLRGLETQYF
TGTGCCAGCAGCTTAAGAGGGTTAGAGACCCAGTACTTC
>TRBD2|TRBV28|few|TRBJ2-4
CASSLWGLAGTKNIQYF
TGTGCCAGCAGTTTATGGGGACTAGCGGGGACCAAAAACATTCAGTACTTC
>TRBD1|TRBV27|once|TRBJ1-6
CASRVQGVRSPLHF
TGTGCCAGCAGAGTACAGGGGGTAAGGTCACCCCTCCACTTT
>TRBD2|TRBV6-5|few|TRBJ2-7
CASSNSLAAITYEQYF
TGTGCCAGCAGTAACTCACTAGCGGCTATAACCTACGAGCAGTACTTC
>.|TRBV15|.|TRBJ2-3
CATSRDRADTQYF
TGTGCCACCAGCAGAGATCGAGCAGATACGCAGTATTTT
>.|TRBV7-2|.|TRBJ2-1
CASSLQGGSYNEQFF
TGTGCCAGCAGCTTGCAAGGGGGCTCCTACAATGAGCAGTTCTTC
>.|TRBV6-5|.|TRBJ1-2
CASKQGSGYTF
TGTGCCAGCAAACAGGGTTCAGGCTACACCTTC
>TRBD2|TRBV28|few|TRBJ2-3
CASSLSVGGRDTQYF
TGTGCCAGCAGTTTATCGGTCGGGGGGAGGGATACGCAGTATTTT
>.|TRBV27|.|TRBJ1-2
CASSFRGYGYTF
TGTGCCAGCAGTTTCAGGGGCTATGGCTACACCTTC
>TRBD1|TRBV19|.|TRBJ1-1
CASRITGTVTEAFF
TGTGCCAGTAGGATTACCGGGACAGTCACTGAAGCTTTCTTT
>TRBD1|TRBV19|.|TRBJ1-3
CASSRQGFTGSSGNTIYF
TGTGCCAGTAGTCGACAGGGATTCACCGGTAGCTCTGGAAACACCATATATTTT
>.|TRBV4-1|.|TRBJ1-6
CASSQWVGESSPLHF
TGCGCCAGCAGCCAATGGGTAGGGGAAAGTTCACCCCTCCACTTT
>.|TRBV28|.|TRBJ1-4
CASSFQGGAGEKLFF
TGTGCCAGCAGTTTCCAAGGGGGGGCGGGTGAAAAACTGTTTTTT
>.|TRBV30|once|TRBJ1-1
CAWSTGVWNTEAFF
TGTGCCTGGAGTACGGGAGTTTGGAACACTGAAGCTTTCTTT
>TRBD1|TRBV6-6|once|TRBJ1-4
CASSGGQSNEKLFF
TGTGCCAGCAGTGGGGGACAGAGTAATGAAAAACTGTTTTTT
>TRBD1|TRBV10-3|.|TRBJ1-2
CAISPGGNGNYGYTF
TGTGCCATCAGTCCAGGGGGTAATGGAAACTATGGCTACACCTTC
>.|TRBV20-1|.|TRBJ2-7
CSASRRDEQYF
TGCAGTGCTAGCCGTCGGGACGAGCAGTACTTC